This passage covers 4 T cell receptor beta chains from one sample sequenced in a study of CD8 T cells in ankylosing spondylitis. Regarding the study as a whole: Seven or eight highly homologous variants formed a TCR beta motif that appeared characteristic of ankylosing spondylitis blood.

These receptors lack a known antigen. TCRdb processed the 5' RACE reads anew with MiXCR; each CDR3 protein has one entry. Of fewer than 650,000 distinct CDR3 sequences listed, approximately 12% are singletons. The sequenced sample was blood, either unsorted or a sorted T cell fraction (not recorded which). The source is a male donor with ankylosing spondylitis.

This clonotype occurred a few times. The chain has TRBV10-3 and TRBJ2-5; no reliable D call. Trimming removed 3 bases from V and 2 bases from J, with 13 bases in between. This CDR3 region has 15 residues. Germline lookup yields CDR1 ENHRY and CDR2 SYGVKD. This chain's CDR3 is CAISEQLHSQETQYF. Written as DNA, the CDR3 is TGTGCCATCAGTGAACAGCTACACAGTCAAGAGACCCAGTACTTC.

The CDR3 DNA is TGCAGTGCCCGCAGGGATAACGATCAGCCCCAGCATTTT. Translation: CSARRDNDQPQHF. This chain links TRBV20-1 with TRBJ1-5; D is possibly TRBD1 (5 bases). Looked up from germline, CDR1 is DFQATT and CDR2 is SNEGSKA (reference sequence). V lost 6 bases, J lost 5 bases, and 14 bases lay in between. The CDR3 contains 13 residues.

This clonotype has only a few counts. The rearrangement links TRBV7-9 to TRBJ2-6; D is uncertain. V shed 1 base and J shed 0 bases, with 10 bases lying between them. The germline V gene has CDR1 SEHNR and CDR2 FQNEAQ (reference sequence). The CDR3 is 17 amino acids. CDR3 protein: CASSLVVATSGANVLTF. The DNA for the CDR3 is TGTGCCAGCAGCTTAGTTGTCGCAACCTCTGGGGCCAACGTCCTGACTTTC.

V usage is TRBV5-1 and J usage is TRBJ1-2, with 8 bases that match TRBD1. The CDR3 extends over 14 amino acids. The V gene end was trimmed by 1 base and the J gene end by 8 bases; junction bases not matched to a gene: 7. Germline V lookup: CDR1 SGHRS, CDR2 YFSETQ. The CDR3 DNA sequence: TGCGCCAGCAGCTTGTCCGGGACAGGCGAGGGCTACACCTTC. It yields the protein CASSLSGTGEGYTF.